This is a list of T cell receptor beta chains from one sample in a study of CD8+ T cells in alopecia areata. Assay used: immunoSEQ multiplex PCR; TCRdb lists only in-frame clones, some missing. The sample has about 200,000 clones, approximately 52% seen once; the top ten hold 0.45%. Specimen: CD4+ T cells sorted from blood, collected at week 0. Source of these receptors: a human donor with alopecia areata. The CDR3 runs from the conserved cysteine through the conserved F or W. D genes are given only for firm matches. The size field is filled for only some rows; it gives once, few, many or a size class.

D	V	size	J	CDR3	DNA
-	TRBV7-9	-	TRBJ2-5	CASTGEGDQETQYF	TGTGCCAGCACAGGGGAGGGCGACCAAGAGACCCAGTACTTC
-	TRBV4-2	-	TRBJ2-5	CASSRLRAGEETQYF	TGTGCCAGCAGCCGACTCCGGGCAGGGGAAGAGACCCAGTACTTC
-	TRBV7-3	-	TRBJ2-7	CASSLTTGHEQYF	TGTGCCAGCAGCTTAACCACCGGTCACGAGCAGTACTTC
-	TRBV4-1	-	TRBJ2-6	CASMPSDVRVSSGANVLTF	TGCGCCAGCATGCCCTCGGATGTCAGGGTGAGCTCTGGGGCCAACGTCCTGACTTTC
TRBD2	TRBV5-1	-	TRBJ2-7	CASSPRTGRASYEQYF	TGCGCCAGCAGCCCCCGGACCGGGAGGGCCTCGTACGAGCAGTACTTC
TRBD1	TRBV6-5	-	TRBJ2-5	CASSWTGLVYF	TGTGCCAGCAGTTGGACAGGGCTCGTTTACTTC
TRBD2	TRBV7-3	few	TRBJ2-1	CASSQGLVGNEQFF	TGTGCCAGCAGCCAGGGACTAGTGGGCAATGAGCAGTTCTTC
TRBD1	TRBV7-9	few	TRBJ1-3	CASSQDRVGNTIYF	TGTGCCAGCAGCCAGGACAGGGTCGGAAACACCATATATTTT
-	TRBV6-5	-	TRBJ1-1	CASRIDGYTEAFF	TGTGCCAGCAGGATAGACGGATACACTGAAGCTTTCTTT
TRBD1	TRBV4-1	-	TRBJ2-5	CASSLISGTAPQETQYF	TGCGCCAGCAGCCTAATTTCCGGGACAGCACCTCAAGAGACCCAGTACTTC
-	TRBV29-1	-	TRBJ2-4	CSVEEVRPGNARLKNIQYF	TGCAGCGTTGAAGAAGTTAGGCCGGGGAATGCCCGTCTCAAAAACATTCAGTACTTC
-	TRBV30	-	TRBJ2-1	CAWSSEGQFF	TGTGCCTGGAGTTCGGAGGGGCAGTTCTTC
-	TRBV9	-	TRBJ2-7	CASSVEYTSYEQYF	TGTGCCAGCAGCGTAGAGTACACCTCCTACGAGCAGTACTTC
-	TRBV5-1	-	TRBJ1-2	CASSPFSGEGYTF	TGCGCCAGCAGCCCCTTTTCAGGGGAGGGCTACACCTTC
TRBD2	TRBV29-1	-	TRBJ2-2	CSVHSGHAGELFF	TGCAGCGTCCATAGCGGGCACGCCGGGGAGCTGTTTTTT
TRBD1	TRBV11-2	-	TRBJ1-5	CASSSGEGQGARGNQPQHF	TGTGCCAGCAGCTCCGGAGAGGGACAGGGGGCAAGGGGCAATCAGCCCCAGCATTTT
TRBD1	TRBV5-1	-	TRBJ2-2	CASSSPDRGRDTGELFF	TGCGCCAGCAGCTCCCCCGACAGGGGACGCGACACCGGGGAGCTGTTTTTT
-	TRBV6-1	-	TRBJ1-5	CASSSSDSNQPQHF	TGTGCCAGCAGTTCATCGGATAGCAATCAGCCCCAGCATTTT
TRBD1	TRBV9	-	TRBJ2-3	CASSTTSGTGIDTQYF	TGTGCCAGCAGCACCACCTCGGGGACAGGGATAGATACGCAGTATTTT
-	TRBV9	-	TRBJ2-7	CASSVAGSSLYEQYF	TGTGCCAGCAGCGTTGCTGGATCCTCTCTGTACGAGCAGTACTTC
TRBD2	TRBV7-9	once	TRBJ2-5	CASSLELAGAPETQYF	TGTGCCAGCAGTTTGGAACTAGCGGGAGCCCCAGAGACCCAGTACTTC
-	TRBV10-3	few	TRBJ2-3	CAISNKGKDTQYF	TGTGCCATCAGTAACAAGGGGAAAGATACGCAGTATTTT
TRBD1	TRBV6-5	-	TRBJ1-2	CASSPGQGGYGYTF	TGTGCCAGCAGCCCCGGACAGGGCGGCTATGGCTACACCTTC
-	TRBV29-1	-	TRBJ2-1	CSVGWLDGNEQFF	TGCAGCGTTGGATGGCTCGACGGCAATGAGCAGTTCTTC
-	TRBV5-1	-	TRBJ2-7	CASTRALGPGYEQYF	TGCGCCAGCACTCGGGCACTGGGGCCCGGTTACGAGCAGTACTTC
-	TRBV28	-	TRBJ1-5	CASRESNQPQHF	TGTGCCAGCAGGGAGAGCAATCAGCCCCAGCATTTT
-	TRBV10-1	few	TRBJ2-7	CASRDGPYEQYF	TGCGCCAGCAGAGACGGACCCTACGAGCAGTACTTC
-	TRBV5-6	-	TRBJ1-1	CASSPQASDEAFF	TGTGCCAGCAGCCCACAGGCAAGTGATGAAGCTTTCTTT
-	TRBV28	-	TRBJ2-6	CASSFGQGVYGANVLTF	TGTGCCAGCAGTTTTGGGCAGGGAGTGTACGGGGCCAACGTCCTGACTTTC